Each of the 4 T cell receptor beta chains below was sequenced from the same sample in a study of graft-versus-host responses after intestinal transplantation. No antigen is known for these receptors. TCRdb keeps only in-frame clones here, not all; method: immunoSEQ multiplex PCR. This sample carries some 130,000 clones, more than 80% of them seen once, and the ten largest clones take roughly 0.15%. Source: unstimulated CD4+ T cells sorted from spleen or lymph node cells, taken before intestinal transplant. These receptors were taken from a human donor who received an intestinal transplant.

The chain is built from TRBV11-3 and TRBJ2-5; 7 positions agree with TRBD1. V lost 1 base and J lost 2; bases outside the gene matches: 4. The length of the CDR3 is 15 residues. The germline V gene encodes CDR1 SGHNT and CDR2 YENEEA. The CDR3 DNA reads as TGTGCCAGCAGCTTAGGGGGGACAGATCAAGAGACCCAGTACTTC. This gives the protein CASSLGGTDQETQYF.

V and J are TRBV7-3 and TRBJ1-1; perhaps TRBD1 as D (5 bases). V was trimmed by 2 bases and J by 4 bases, leaving 17 bases between them. The CDR3 contains 16 residues. CDR1 and CDR2 from the germline V gene are SGHTA and FQGTGA. For the CDR3, the DNA is TGTGCCAGCAGCTTATTACGGGGGAACCTGGCCACTGAAGCTTTCTTT. It yields the protein CASSLLRGNLATEAFF. The full variable domain, in which reference TRBV7-3 and TRBJ1-1 provide the parts outside the CDR3, is GAGVSQTPSNKVTEKGKYVELRCDPISGHTALYWYRQSLGQGPEFLIYFQGTGAADDSGLPNDRFFAVRPEGSVSTLKIQRTERGDSAVYLCASSLLRGNLATEAFFGQGTRLTVV.

The V call is TRBV18, the J call TRBJ1-1; D is unresolved. Germline V gene lookup returns CDR1 KGHSH and CDR2 LQKENI. Trimming cost V 0 bases and J 6 bases, with 8 bases left between them. The CDR3 totals 13 residues. The CDR3 sequence: CASSPPGSPEAFF. The CDR3 DNA is TGTGCCAGCTCACCACCGGGCAGCCCTGAAGCTTTCTTT.

This sequence joins TRBV19 and TRBJ1-6; possible D gene TRBD1, 6 bases. Germline-derived CDR1 and CDR2 are LNHDA and SQIVND (reference sequence). The CDR3 is made up of 16 amino acids. V was shortened by 3 bases and J by 0 bases, with 9 bases between the two germline ends. The CDR3 DNA sequence: TGTGCCAGTAGTATTAGGGGGGGCTCCTATAATTCACCCCTCCACTTT. Translating it yields CASSIRGGSYNSPLHF. The full variable domain, its missing parts supplied by reference TRBV19 and TRBJ1-6, is DGGITQSPKYLFRKEGQNVTLSCEQNLNHDAMYWYRQDPGQGLRLIYYSQIVNDFQKGDIAEGYSVSREKKESFPLTVTSAQKNPTAFYLCASSIRGGSYNSPLHFGNGTRLTVT.